This TCR beta chain derives from a study of blood T cell repertoires in COVID-19. Method: immunoSEQ multiplex PCR; TCRdb's copy keeps in-frame clones and lacks some. This table has some 280,000 clones, 70% to 90% appearing once. The CDR3 totals 17 residues. Per germline, CDR1 SGHTA and CDR2 FQGNSA. V trimming: 1 base; J trimming: 4 bases; junction bases outside the gene matches: 9. The origin of this receptor is a woman in her twenties or thirties with active or convalescent COVID-19. Sequencing was performed on peripheral blood. The V gene is TRBV7-2, the J gene TRBJ2-1; TRBD1 aligns across 8 bases. The CDR3 bases are TGTGCCAGCAGCTTAGGGAACCGGGACAGGAGTTACAATGAGCAGTTCTTC. Residues: CASSLGNRDRSYNEQFF.